Shown below are 29 T cell receptor beta chains from a single sample sequenced in a study of T-cell reconstitution after alpha-beta-depleted transplantation in children. Unique molecular identifiers were used to barcode this TCRbeta library. MiXCR, run by TCRdb on the PCR reads, gives a single entry per CDR3 protein. Among around 17,000 distinct CDR3 sequences listed, approximately 5.1% were seen once. Here the sequenced sample was PBMCs, taken before TCRalphabeta/CD19-depleted stem cell transplant. These receptor sequences come from a boy younger than 18 with acute lymphoblastic leukemia, due to receive a stem cell transplant.

This clonotype occurred many times. The chain joins TRBV6-5 to TRBJ2-2; D is possibly TRBD2 (6 bases). V was pared by 0 bases and J by 8 bases, with 10 bases between. CDR3 size: 14 residues. CDR1 is MNHEY and CDR2 is SVGAGI in the germline V gene. This CDR3 reads CASSYSTGTGELFF. The CDR3 coding sequence is TGTGCCAGCAGTTACTCAACGGGGACTGGGGAGCTGTTTTTT.

This clonotype is deemed medium-sized. The chain is built from TRBV29-1 and TRBJ2-5; 8 bases align to TRBD1. V shed 8 bases, J shed 5 bases, and the junction held 7 bases outside the gene matches. Germline V CDR1 and CDR2: SQVTM, ANQGSEA. The CDR3 runs 12 residues. Here the CDR3 reads CSTNRGMETQYF. CDR3 nucleotide sequence: TGCAGCACGAACAGGGGGATGGAGACCCAGTACTTC. Based on the CDR3 plus reference TRBV29-1 and TRBJ2-5, the full variable domain is SAVISQKPSRDICQRGTSLTIQCQVDSQVTMMFWYRQQPGQSLTLIATANQGSEATYESGFVIDKFPISRPNLTFSTLTVSNMSPEDSSIYLCSTNRGMETQYFGPGTRLLVL.

This clonotype appeared many times. The CDR3 coding sequence is TGCGCCAGCAGCTTGCGGGGGATGCACACAGATACGCAGTATTTT. Translating gives CASSLRGMHTDTQYF. This chain links TRBV5-1 with TRBJ2-3, with D perhaps TRBD2 (6 bases). Germline CDR1 is SGHRS and CDR2 is YFSETQ. Trimming stripped 1 base from V and 2 bases from J, with 11 bases between. The CDR3 covers 15 residues. Together with reference TRBV5-1 and TRBJ2-3, the CDR3 gives the full variable domain: KAGVTQTPRYLIKTRGQQVTLSCSPISGHRSVSWYQQTPGQGLQFLFEYFSETQRNKGNFPGRFSGRQFSNSRSEMNVSTLELGDSALYLCASSLRGMHTDTQYFGPGTRLTVL.

In its sample, this clonotype was seen many times. V usage is TRBV7-9 and J usage is TRBJ2-1; D unresolved. From germline, CDR1 is SEHNR and CDR2 FQNEAQ (reference sequence). The CDR3 runs to 17 residues. V gave up 5 bases and J gave up 2 bases, with 19 bases separating them. In DNA form, the CDR3 reads TGTGCCAGCAGCCCCCCCGGCCGGATTAGTACCTACAATGAGCAGTTCTTC. Amino acids: CASSPPGRISTYNEQFF.

This clonotype was detected many times. V usage is TRBV29-1 and J usage is TRBJ1-2; D is uncertain. This CDR3 contains 11 residues. Germline-derived CDR1 and CDR2 are SQVTM and ANQGSEA. V gave up 5 bases and J gave up 9 bases, with 13 bases separating them. DNA for the CDR3: TGCAGCGTTCCCGGAAGGTTTAGCTACACCTTC. Translation: CSVPGRFSYTF.

This clonotype was recorded at least ten times. The rearrangement uses TRBV6-5 and TRBJ2-1; 9 nucleotides align to TRBD1. Germline values: CDR1 MNHEY, CDR2 SVGAGI. The length of the CDR3 is 15 residues. V dropped 4 bases and J dropped 4; count of bases not matched to a gene: 5. The CDR3 region is CASSSGQGPYNEQFF. The DNA of the CDR3 is TGTGCCAGCAGTTCCGGACAGGGGCCTTACAATGAGCAGTTCTTC.

In its sample, this clonotype was seen many times. The genes are TRBV7-8 and TRBJ2-3; 8 positions agree with TRBD2. The CDR3 extends over 16 amino acids. Germline V gene sequence: CDR1 SGHVS, CDR2 FQNEAQ. The J segment lost 1 base and the V segment lost 4 bases, leaving 7 bases of the junction unmatched. For the CDR3, the DNA is TGTGCCAGCAGCTGGATTAGCGGGATGGGCACAGATACGCAGTATTTT. Its translation: CASSWISGMGTDTQYF.

This clonotype was seen repeatedly, ten times or more. The chain is built from TRBV10-3 and TRBJ1-6, with 8 bases matching TRBD1. Germline lookup yields CDR1 ENHRY and CDR2 SYGVKD. Losses at the gene ends were 10 bases for V and 11 bases for J; bases not matched to a gene: 16. The CDR3 spans 15 residues. The DNA of the CDR3 is TGTGCCACCCGAACGCCGACAGGGGCCGCGACACCCCTCCACTTT. It yields the protein CATRTPTGAATPLHF.

This clonotype has ten or more counts. J is TRBJ2-3 and V is TRBV6-2 or TRBV6-3; TRBD2 matches at 7 bases. There are 14 residues in the CDR3. Trimming removed 2 bases from V and 3 bases from J; junction bases left unmatched: 2. Per the germline V gene, CDR1 is MNHEY and CDR2 is SVGEGT. CDR3 sequence reads: CASSYRGSTDTQYF. As DNA, the CDR3 is TGTGCCAGCAGTTACCGCGGGAGTACAGATACGCAGTATTTT.

This clonotype qualifies as medium-sized. V usage is TRBV10-3 and J usage is TRBJ2-1, with D tentatively TRBD1 (5 bases). The ends were cut back, 7 bases at V and 7 bases at J, with 17 bases in the middle. Germline V gives CDR1 ENHRY, CDR2 SYGVKD. CDR3 length equals 14 residues. The CDR3 nucleotides read TGTGCCATCAAGGAGCGCCTGGACATGAATGAGCAGTTCTTC. Translating it yields CAIKERLDMNEQFF.

This chain links TRBV7-8 with TRBJ2-3; D is perhaps TRBD2 (5 bases). V was clipped by 10 bases and J by 0 bases, with 17 bases between them. The CDR3 consists of 15 residues. Germline V lookup: CDR1 SGHVS, CDR2 FQNEAQ. CDR3 residues: CAIRPRTWSTDTQYF. In DNA form, the CDR3 reads TGTGCCATCAGACCCAGGACTTGGAGCACAGATACGCAGTATTTT.

This clonotype was seen ten or more times. The V and J genes are TRBV2 and TRBJ2-7; no definite D call. Per the germline V gene, CDR1 is SNHLY and CDR2 is FYNNEI. This CDR3 is built from 15 residues. Trimming cost V 3 bases and J 2 bases, with 14 bases left between them. Written as DNA, the CDR3 is TGTGCCAGCAGTGAGTATGGAACAGCCCCCTACGAGCAGTACTTC. It is translated as CASSEYGTAPYEQYF.

In this sample, this clonotype turned up many times. The rearrangement joins TRBV7-9 to TRBJ2-3; 8 bases map to TRBD2. CDR1 is SEHNR, CDR2 FQNEAQ, per germline (reference sequence). V trimming: 3 bases; J trimming: 2 bases; junction bases outside the gene matches: 7. The CDR3 runs to 16 residues. The CDR3 here is CASSLASGGYTDTQYF. The CDR3 DNA follows: TGTGCCAGCAGCTTGGCGAGCGGGGGCTACACAGATACGCAGTATTTT. The variable domain in full, with the rest retrieved from reference TRBV7-9 and TRBJ2-3, is DTGVSQNPRHKITKRGQNVTFRCDPISEHNRLYWYRQTLGQGPEFLTYFQNEAQLEKSRLLSDRFSAERPKGSFSTLEIQRTEQGDSAMYLCASSLASGGYTDTQYFGPGTRLTVL.

This clonotype was found many times. The V and J genes are TRBV7-2 and TRBJ2-1, with D perhaps matching TRBD2 (6 bases). V was trimmed by 1 base and J by 0 bases, leaving 7 bases between them. Germline V lookup: CDR1 SGHTA, CDR2 FQGNSA. CDR3 length: 15 amino acids. The CDR3 DNA sequence: TGTGCCAGCAGCTTAGGCGGGGCCTCCTACAATGAGCAGTTCTTC. The encoded protein is CASSLGGASYNEQFF.

This clonotype was counted ten times or more. The chain employs TRBV20-1 and TRBJ2-1; TRBD1 matches 9 bases. V was pared by 5 bases and J by 1 base, with 6 bases of the junction left unmatched. CDR1 is DFQATT and CDR2 is SNEGSKA in the germline V gene (reference sequence). This CDR3 has 15 residues. DNA of the CDR3: TGCAGTGCTGGGACAGGGAGGGGATCCTACAATGAGCAGTTCTTC. Translation: CSAGTGRGSYNEQFF.

This clonotype was counted at least ten times. DNA for the CDR3: TGTGCCAGCAGCCTCAGGGAGGGCCAGGGTATGGAGACCCAGTACTTC. Protein: CASSLREGQGMETQYF. The chain has TRBV7-2 and TRBJ2-5, with TRBD2 matching over 7 bases. V lost 5 bases to trimming and J lost 5 bases; unmatched junction nucleotides: 14. The CDR3 sequence is 16 residues long. Germline V gives CDR1 SGHTA, CDR2 FQGNSA.

This clonotype was observed many times. The chain joins TRBV7-2 to TRBJ2-5; D perhaps matches TRBD2 (5 bases). This CDR3 has 14 residues. The V end lost 3 bases, the J end lost 5 bases, and 13 bases lay between the germline ends. CDR1 SGHTA and CDR2 FQGNSA come from the germline V gene. The CDR3 sequence: CASSFSGRGETQYF. CDR3 sequence (DNA): TGTGCCAGCAGCTTTTCCGGGCGCGGGGAGACCCAGTACTTC.

This clonotype was counted between two and nine times. V usage is TRBV6-1 and J usage is TRBJ2-1; tentatively, D is TRBD1 (6 bases). Germline V gives CDR1 MNHNS, CDR2 SASEGT. Trimming shortened V by 6 bases and J by 7 bases, and 22 bases separated the two germline ends. This CDR3 region has 16 residues. The CDR3 loop is CASSSNRDIDRNEQFF. For the CDR3, the DNA is TGTGCCAGCAGCTCTAACCGGGACATAGATAGGAATGAGCAGTTCTTC.

In this sample, this clonotype turned up many times. This may stem from a read error, because a much larger clone lies one nucleotide away. The chain couples TRBV12-3 or TRBV12-4 to TRBJ2-7; 8 nucleotides align to TRBD1. The CDR3 has 13 residues. CDR3 protein: CDSTQGQDSEQYF. The DNA of the CDR3 is TGTGACAGCACCCAGGGACAGGACTCGGAGCAGTACTTC.

This clonotype is medium-sized in the sample. The rearrangement joins TRBV5-1 to TRBJ2-5, with a possible D match to TRBD2 (5 bases). Trimming removed 3 bases from V and 6 bases from J, with 12 bases in between. Germline CDR1 and CDR2: SGHRS and YFSETQ. This CDR3 is built from 13 residues. CDR3 region: CASSSPDLKTQYF. The CDR3 coding sequence is TGCGCCAGCAGCTCCCCGGACTTAAAGACCCAGTACTTC.

This clonotype was picked up many times. The chain joins TRBV28 to TRBJ2-5; TRBD2 might be the D (6 bases). Trimming removed 3 bases from V and 5 bases from J, with 16 bases in between. The germline CDR1 and CDR2 sequences are MDHEN and SYDVKM. This CDR3 has 15 residues. Here the CDR3 reads CASSLWRAGQETQYF. The CDR3, as DNA: TGTGCCAGCAGTTTGTGGAGGGCCGGTCAGGAGACCCAGTACTTC.

This clonotype was seen many times. CDR3 coding DNA: TGCGCCAGCAGCTTGGACAAACAAGAAGCTTTCTTT. It translates to CASSLDKQEAFF. The chain has TRBV5-1 and TRBJ1-1; D unresolved. The V end was cut by 0 bases, the J end by 8 bases, with 8 bases between. CDR3 size: 12 residues. Germline loops: CDR1 SGHRS, CDR2 YFSETQ.

This clonotype was seen ten or more times. The V call is TRBV28, the J call TRBJ2-5; 8 bases are a match to TRBD2. CDR3 length: 13 amino acids. Germline V gene data show CDR1 as MDHEN and CDR2 as SYDVKM. With 6 bases clipped from V and 13 bases from J, the junction kept 13 bases outside the gene matches. CDR3 DNA sequence: TGTGCCAGCAGCTTAACCCGGGGGGGCCACTCGTACTTC. Translating gives CASSLTRGGHSYF.

This clonotype showed up many times. The chain combines TRBV9 with TRBJ1-6; D may be TRBD1 (6 bases). The CDR3 is made up of 16 amino acids. V was clipped by 3 bases and J by 6 bases, with 16 bases between them. Germline CDR1 is SGDLS and CDR2 is YYNGEE. The CDR3 sequence is CASSEGGGGVNSPLHF. For the CDR3, the DNA is TGTGCCAGCAGCGAAGGAGGGGGAGGGGTTAATTCACCCCTCCACTTT.

This clonotype is labeled as medium-sized. In nucleotides, the CDR3 is TGTGCCAGCAGCGTAGGGAGCAATCAGCCCCAGCATTTT. Its translation: CASSVGSNQPQHF. The chain carries TRBV9 and TRBJ1-5; D unresolved. The CDR3 consists of 13 residues. Germline V gene sequence: CDR1 SGDLS, CDR2 YYNGEE. With 0 bases removed from V and 1 base from J, the gap between germline ends came to 2 bases.

This clonotype showed up many times. The J gene is TRBJ1-1, the V gene TRBV5-1; perhaps TRBD1 as D (6 bases). V was clipped by 7 bases and J by 0 bases, with 13 bases between them. The CDR3 sequence is 14 residues long. Germline CDR1 SGHRS, CDR2 YFSETQ. The CDR3 nucleotides read TGCGCCAGCGCTTCCGGGACACTGAACACTGAAGCTTTCTTT. Translating gives CASASGTLNTEAFF.

This clonotype has ten or more counts. The chain joins TRBV5-6 to TRBJ1-1; 8 nucleotides line up with TRBD1. Unmatched junction bases numbered 8, after V lost 6 bases and J lost 1 base. CDR3 length: 15 residues. Per germline, CDR1 SGHDT and CDR2 YYEEEE. CDR3: CASTHPTGANTEAFF. DNA of the CDR3: TGTGCCAGCACCCACCCGACAGGGGCGAACACTGAAGCTTTCTTT.

This clonotype showed up many times. The rearrangement uses TRBV20-1 and TRBJ2-7; TRBD1 matches 10 bases. V dropped 0 bases and J dropped 4; count of bases not matched to a gene: 6. The CDR3 has 15 amino acids. From germline, CDR1 is DFQATT and CDR2 SNEGSKA (reference sequence). CDR3 sequence: CSARDGDRGPYEQYF. The CDR3 DNA is TGCAGTGCTAGAGATGGGGACAGGGGCCCTTACGAGCAGTACTTC.

This clonotype was seen repeatedly, ten times or more. The chain joins TRBV27 to TRBJ1-1; no firm D call. The CDR3 is 15 amino acids. Germline-derived CDR1 and CDR2 are MNHEY and SMNVEV (reference sequence). Trimming removed 3 bases at V and 3 bases at J, with 14 bases between. CDR3 loop: CASSFRVRPYTEAFF. CDR3 bases: TGTGCCAGCAGTTTTAGGGTCCGGCCCTACACTGAAGCTTTCTTT.